One and the same sample provided the 10 T cell receptor beta chains below, sequenced in a study of blood T cells in healthy people across ages. A second PCR of about 7 to 12 cycles used a sample-barcoded 5' primer and a J-beta primer mix. TCRdb recomputed calls from the 5' RACE reads with MiXCR, one row per CDR3 protein. The data contain some 690,000 distinct CDR3 sequences, around a fifth of them singletons. Sequenced material: blood. All receptors derive from a man aged 65-85 years in good health.

This clonotype appeared a few times. The chain joins TRBV7-9 to TRBJ1-4; possibly TRBD1 for D (5 bases). Per the germline V gene, CDR1 is SEHNR and CDR2 is FQNEAQ (reference sequence). The CDR3 has 14 amino acids. V gave up 5 bases and J gave up 6 bases, with 13 bases separating them. In DNA, the CDR3 is TGTGCCAGCAGCGGGGGTCTCCCAGATGAAAAACTGTTTTTT. This translates into CASSGGLPDEKLFF.

This clonotype was seen a handful of times. The chain joins TRBV25-1 to TRBJ2-1; 7 bases line up with TRBD2. The CDR3 covers 12 residues. V lost 6 bases to trimming and J lost 8 bases; unmatched junction nucleotides: 4. CDR1 is MGHDK and CDR2 is SYGVNS in the germline V gene. CDR3 in DNA: TGTGCCAGCAGCCATGGGGGGGATGAGCAGTTCTTC. This encodes CASSHGGDEQFF.

This clonotype was detected only a few times. J is TRBJ1-2 and V is TRBV2, with no clear D. This CDR3 contains 12 residues. CDR1 is SNHLY, CDR2 FYNNEI, per germline. V was trimmed by 6 bases and J by 8 bases, leaving 13 bases between them. Here the CDR3 DNA reads TGTGCCAGCAGGCAGGAACTCCCAGGCTACACCTTC. This translates into CASRQELPGYTF.

This clonotype was seen only a few times. V and J are TRBV7-9 and TRBJ2-3; 7 positions agree with TRBD1. Germline values: CDR1 SEHNR, CDR2 FQNEAQ (reference sequence). This CDR3 has 16 residues. Losses at the gene ends were 5 bases for V and 1 base for J; bases not matched to a gene: 9. As DNA, the CDR3 is TGTGCCAGCAGCATGACAGGGCCCTCTGGCACAGATACGCAGTATTTT. Translating it yields CASSMTGPSGTDTQYF.

The chain uses TRBV18 and TRBJ2-5; 13 bases align to TRBD2. Trimming took 3 bases from V and 5 from J; bases not matched to a gene: 6. CDR3 length: 16 amino acids. Germline loops: CDR1 KGHSH, CDR2 LQKENI. For the CDR3, the DNA is TGTGCCAGCTCACCTAGGACTAGCGGGGGCCGGGAGACCCAGTACTTC. The encoded protein is CASSPRTSGGRETQYF. The variable domain in full, completed from reference TRBV18 and TRBJ2-5, reads NAGVMQNPRHLVRRRGQEARLRCSPMKGHSHVYWYRQLPEEGLKFMVYLQKENIIDESGMPKERFSAEFPKEGPSILRIQQVVRGDSAAYFCASSPRTSGGRETQYFGPGTRLLVL.

The chain carries TRBV25-1 and TRBJ1-2, with D hard to call. The CDR3 sequence is 14 residues long. Germline CDR1 is MGHDK and CDR2 is SYGVNS. V was clipped by 2 bases and J by 6 bases, with 13 bases between them. The CDR3 nucleotides are TGTGCCAGCAGTGAAGGAAGATATTTGGATGGCTACACCTTC. Residues: CASSEGRYLDGYTF.

The chain recombines TRBV4-3 with TRBJ2-3; D remains ambiguous. V shed 0 bases and J shed 4 bases, with 8 bases lying between them. CDR1 and CDR2 (germline): LGHNA, YSLEER. The CDR3 length is 14 residues. Here the CDR3 reads CASSQDLGADTQYF. The CDR3 coding sequence is TGCGCCAGCAGCCAAGACTTAGGAGCAGATACGCAGTATTTT.

The chain couples TRBV12-3 or TRBV12-4 to TRBJ2-1; 13 bases align to TRBD2. The CDR3 has 16 amino acids. V lost 3 bases and J lost 6; bases outside the gene matches: 5. The CDR3 reads CASSFGGLAGFNEQFF. DNA for the CDR3: TGTGCCAGCAGTTTCGGGGGACTAGCGGGATTCAATGAGCAGTTCTTC.

This rearrangement joins TRBV7-2 to TRBJ2-3; D is ambiguous. Germline assignment: CDR1 SGHTA and CDR2 FQGNSA. This CDR3 has 14 amino acids. Trimming took 2 bases from V and 0 from J, leaving 6 bases between them. As DNA, the CDR3 is TGTGCCAGCAGCTTATGGAAGAGCACAGATACGCAGTATTTT. Its protein product is CASSLWKSTDTQYF.

This clonotype has ten or more counts. The DNA for the CDR3 is TGTGCCAGCAGCTCCCGACTCCTAGCGGCCCTTCAGTATTTT. Protein product: CASSSRLLAALQYF. The chain couples TRBV11-2 to TRBJ2-3; 7 bases line up with TRBD2. CDR1 and CDR2 (germline): SGHAT, FQNNGV. V was clipped by 4 bases and J by 12 bases; unmatched bases: 13. The CDR3 runs to 14 residues. Full variable domain (missing parts from reference TRBV11-2 and TRBJ2-3): EAGVAQSPRYKIIEKRQSVAFWCNPISGHATLYWYQQILGQGPKLLIQFQNNGVVDDSQLPKDRFSAERLKGVDSTLKIQPAKLEDSAVYLCASSSRLLAALQYFGPGTRLTVL.